What follows are 14 T cell receptor beta chains derived from one specimen sequenced in a study of blood T cells in healthy people across ages. Alongside a J-beta primer mix, a sample-barcoded 5' primer served in a second PCR lasting about 6 to 11 cycles. TCRdb itself ran the 5' RACE reads through MiXCR, one entry per CDR3 protein. Among roughly 720,000 distinct CDR3 sequences listed, around half were seen once. Material for sequencing was blood. All receptors derive from a man at least 80 years old in good health.

The chain couples TRBV12-3 or TRBV12-4 to TRBJ1-2; D uncertain. Trimming took 3 bases from V and 8 from J, leaving 10 bases between them. The CDR3 extends over 12 amino acids. CDR3 sequence reads: CASSFSLNGYTF. The CDR3 DNA reads as TGTGCCAGCAGTTTTAGCTTAAACGGCTACACCTTC.

The J gene is TRBJ2-1, the V gene TRBV7-2; possible D gene TRBD1, 6 bases. V was shortened by 5 bases and J by 9 bases, with 14 bases between the two germline ends. Germline values: CDR1 SGHTA, CDR2 FQGNSA. The CDR3 is made up of 13 amino acids. CDR3 sequence (DNA): TGTGCCAGCAGCCAGGGGCTCCGGGGTGAGCAGTTCTTC. It encodes CASSQGLRGEQFF.

The J gene is TRBJ2-5, the V gene TRBV6-2 or TRBV6-3, with TRBD1 identical over 10 bases. The CDR3 runs 15 residues. Per the germline V gene, CDR1 is MNHEY and CDR2 is SVGEGT. With V trimmed by 6 bases and J by 13 bases, 17 bases remained unmatched. CDR3 DNA sequence: TGTGCCAGCAGAACCCGGGACAGGGGTTCCTACGAGCGGTACTTC. This codes for CASRTRDRGSYERYF.

This clonotype was counted ten times or more. The rearrangement joins TRBV29-1 to TRBJ2-5; 9 bases agree with TRBD2. Germline values: CDR1 SQVTM, CDR2 ANQGSEA. Trimming cost V 6 bases and J 3 bases; bases outside gene matches: 2. This CDR3 region has 12 residues. CDR3 in amino acids: CSVRLAEETQYF. CDR3 nucleotide sequence: TGCAGCGTCCGACTAGCGGAAGAGACCCAGTACTTC.

Details on this clonotype: A junction end diverges from the germline sequence, so it may reflect a read error. The rearrangement links TRBV7-8 to TRBJ2-5, with D maybe TRBD2 (5 bases). The germline gives CDR1 SGHVS, CDR2 FQNEAQ. This CDR3 is built from 13 residues. The CDR3 nucleotides are TGTGCCAGCAGCTTAGAGGGTTGGGAGATCCAGTACTTC. This encodes CASSLEGWEIQYF.

Here the CDR3 reads CASSPTPNSYNEQFF. Here the CDR3 DNA reads TGTGCCAGCTCACCAACACCTAACTCCTACAATGAGCAGTTCTTC. The chain is built from TRBV18 and TRBJ2-1; unclear D gene. This CDR3 comprises 15 residues. Looked up from germline, CDR1 is KGHSH and CDR2 is LQKENI. V lost 2 bases, J lost 0 bases, and 8 bases lay in between.

The CDR3 sequence: CASSVGLGQGVNIQYF. The DNA of the CDR3 is TGTGCCAGCAGCGTAGGTCTGGGACAGGGGGTCAACATTCAGTACTTC. V and J are TRBV9 and TRBJ2-4, with 11 bases aligning to TRBD1. Germline CDR1 and CDR2: SGDLS and YYNGEE. The CDR3 runs 16 residues. V gave up 0 bases and J gave up 7 bases; unmatched junction bases: 6. The full variable domain, rest sourced from reference TRBV9 and TRBJ2-4, is DSGVTQTPKHLITATGQRVTLRCSPRSGDLSVYWYQQSLDQGLQFLIQYYNGEERAKGNILERFSAQQFPDLHSELNLSSLELGDSALYFCASSVGLGQGVNIQYFGAGTRLSVL.

This clonotype has only a few counts. The rearrangement links TRBV12-3 or TRBV12-4 to TRBJ2-6; D not certain. The CDR3 covers 15 residues. V lost 3 bases and J 0 bases, leaving 6 bases between the germline ends. CDR3 nucleotide sequence: TGTGCCAGCAGTTTCCCCAGCTCTGGGGCCAACGTCCTGACTTTC. Its translation is CASSFPSSGANVLTF.

The V call is TRBV7-8, the J call TRBJ2-5; 8 positions agree with TRBD1. The CDR3 totals 17 residues. The V segment lost 1 base and the J segment 4 bases; nucleotides outside the gene matches: 11. CDR1 and CDR2 from the germline V gene are SGHVS and FQNEAQ. The CDR3 sequence is CASSLGGQGAFPETQYF. As DNA, the CDR3 is TGTGCCAGCAGCTTAGGGGGTCAGGGGGCTTTCCCAGAGACCCAGTACTTC.

The V gene is TRBV6-1, the J gene TRBJ2-3; D unclear. This CDR3 is built from 13 residues. V was trimmed by 2 bases and J by 14 bases, leaving 17 bases between them. From germline, CDR1 is MNHNS and CDR2 SASEGT. CDR3 DNA: TGTGCCAGCAGTGAAAAGCCAGATTTATACGCGTATTTT. Residues: CASSEKPDLYAYF.

J is TRBJ2-5 and V is TRBV20-1; TRBD2 matches 9 bases. Germline loops: CDR1 DFQATT, CDR2 SNEGSKA (reference sequence). CDR3 length: 15 amino acids. With 0 bases clipped from V and 5 bases from J, the junction kept 7 bases outside the gene matches. CDR3 DNA: TGCAGTGCTAGAGATTCGGGACTAGCTGTGGAGACCCAGTACTTC. This translates into CSARDSGLAVETQYF.

The V gene is TRBV6-5, the J gene TRBJ2-5; perhaps TRBD1 as D (5 bases). Trimming cost V 7 bases and J 11 bases, with 20 bases left between them. This CDR3 comprises 13 residues. CDR1 is MNHEY and CDR2 is SVGAGI in the germline V gene. CDR3 DNA sequence: TGTGCCAGCACCCGGACAAGGGGTAAGGAGCAGTACTTC. Its protein product is CASTRTRGKEQYF.

This clonotype turned up a few times. The V call is TRBV11-1, the J call TRBJ2-7; D is undetermined. Germline V gene sequence: CDR1 SGHAT, CDR2 FQDESV (reference sequence). Trimming cost V 5 bases and J 2 bases, with 10 bases left between them. This CDR3 is 13 amino acids long. The CDR3 DNA reads TGTGCCAGCAGCCCACAACCGGCCTACGAGCAGTACTTC. As protein: CASSPQPAYEQYF.

This clonotype has more than one count but fewer than ten. The V call is TRBV29-1, the J call TRBJ2-1, with D unclear. Trimming pared 7 bases from V and 7 bases from J, leaving 11 bases between. Germline values: CDR1 SQVTM, CDR2 ANQGSEA. This CDR3 has 11 amino acids. CDR3 region: CSALLGNEQFF. The CDR3 coding sequence is TGCAGCGCACTCCTGGGGAATGAGCAGTTCTTC.